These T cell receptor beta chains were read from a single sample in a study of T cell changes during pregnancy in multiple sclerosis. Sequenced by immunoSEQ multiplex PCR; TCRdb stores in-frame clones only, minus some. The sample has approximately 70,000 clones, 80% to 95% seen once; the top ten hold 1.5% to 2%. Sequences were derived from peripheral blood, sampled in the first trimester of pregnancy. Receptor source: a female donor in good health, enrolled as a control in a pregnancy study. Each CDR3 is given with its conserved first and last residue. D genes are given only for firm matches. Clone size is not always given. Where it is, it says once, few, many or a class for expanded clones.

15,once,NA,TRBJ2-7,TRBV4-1,CASSQVRTEEYEQYF,TGCGCCAGCAGCCAAGTAAGGACAGAGGAATACGAGCAGTACTTC
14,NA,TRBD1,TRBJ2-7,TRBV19,CASSRQGAGNEQYF,TGTGCCAGTAGTCGACAGGGGGCAGGGAACGAGCAGTACTTC
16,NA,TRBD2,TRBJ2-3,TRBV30,CAWSVRLAGVTDTQYF,TGTGCCTGGAGTGTGAGACTAGCGGGAGTTACAGATACGCAGTATTTT
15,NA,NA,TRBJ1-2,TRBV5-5,CASSLSGEGPYGYTF,TGTGCCAGCAGCTTGTCAGGGGAAGGCCCCTATGGCTACACCTTC
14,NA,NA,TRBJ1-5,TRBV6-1,CASLRGGGVQPQHF,TGTGCCAGCCTCCGGGGCGGAGGGGTGCAGCCCCAGCATTTT
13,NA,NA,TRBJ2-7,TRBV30,CAWRQSHSIEQYF,TGTGCCTGGAGACAGAGCCATTCGATCGAGCAGTACTTC
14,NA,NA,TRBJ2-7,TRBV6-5,CASSYLQGRYEQYF,TGTGCCAGCAGTTACCTACAGGGGAGGTACGAGCAGTACTTC
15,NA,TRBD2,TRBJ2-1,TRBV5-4,CASTKGAGDYNEQFF,TGTGCCTCAACTAAAGGAGCGGGGGATTACAATGAGCAGTTCTTC
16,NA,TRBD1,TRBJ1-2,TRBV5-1,CASSLGSQGVSDGYTF,TGCGCCAGCAGCCTTGGCTCACAGGGGGTTAGCGATGGCTACACCTTC
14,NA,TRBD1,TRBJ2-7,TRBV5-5,CASSSRGLTYEQYF,TGTGCCAGCAGCTCCAGGGGGCTTACTTACGAGCAGTACTTC